The 5 T cell receptor beta chains below all came from one sample that was sequenced in a study of blood T cells in healthy people across ages (dated by TCRdb to between 2014 and 2017). Library prep was done by 5' RACE. The sequencer listed for this sample is Illumina HiSeq 2500. The second PCR ran for roughly 7 to 11 cycles and used a J-beta primer mix along with a sample-barcoded 5' primer. TCRdb handled the public reads itself, with Q25 trimming in fastp and clone calling in MiXCR, and kept productive beta chains. Rows are unified per CDR3 protein, each entry keeping the most common DNA and genes. In this sample the table shows hundreds of thousands of distinct CDR3 sequences, about 28% of which occur a single time. The ten largest clones take up around 14% of the sample. The source material was blood. The receptors shown here come from a woman older than 75 in good health.

The chain links TRBV12-3 or TRBV12-4 to TRBJ2-1; the D gene is possibly TRBD1 (6 bases). Trimming took 7 bases from V and 1 from J, leaving 14 bases between them. CDR3 size: 15 residues. The CDR3 DNA reads TGTGCCAGCATTTCCGGCAGGGGATCCTACAATGAGCAGTTCTTC. This translates into CASISGRGSYNEQFF.

This clonotype was recorded at least ten times. The chain has TRBV7-2 and TRBJ2-5, with 7 bases identical to TRBD1. Trimming removed 5 bases from V and 2 bases from J; junction bases left unmatched: 8. CDR3 length: 15 residues. Per the germline V gene, CDR1 is SGHTA and CDR2 is FQGNSA. The CDR3 loop is CASSPSGTAQETQYF. CDR3 DNA sequence: TGTGCCAGCAGCCCTTCCGGGACAGCGCAAGAGACCCAGTACTTC.

This clonotype appeared a single time. A much larger clone lies a single base off, so this may be a read error. The J gene is TRBJ2-5, the V gene TRBV6-5; weak D call: TRBD1 (6 bases). The V and J ends lost 11 bases and 11 bases respectively, with 24 bases between them. This CDR3 has 13 residues. In germline, CDR1 is MNHEY, CDR2 SVGAGI. The DNA for the CDR3 is TGTGCCGGCAAACTGGGGGCAGGCAATGAGCAGTACTTC. This sequence encodes CAGKLGAGNEQYF.

This clonotype has more than one count but fewer than ten. The chain is built from TRBV20-1 and TRBJ2-2; D is perhaps TRBD1 (6 bases). The CDR3 totals 16 residues. In germline, CDR1 is DFQATT, CDR2 SNEGSKA (reference sequence). The V and J ends lost 0 bases and 3 bases respectively, with 14 bases between them. In DNA form, the CDR3 reads TGCAGTGCTAGAGATATGGGACATAGCTACACCGGGGAGCTGTTTTTT. Translated: CSARDMGHSYTGELFF.

This clonotype has only a few counts. This chain joins TRBV28 and TRBJ1-4; D is ambiguous. The CDR3 is made up of 17 amino acids. V was trimmed by 6 bases and J by 0 bases, leaving 17 bases between them. Germline values: CDR1 MDHEN, CDR2 SYDVKM. The CDR3 protein is CASSPPIYSATNEKLFF. Here the CDR3 DNA reads TGTGCCAGCAGCCCACCCATTTACAGTGCAACTAATGAAAAACTGTTTTTT.